This TCR beta chain is drawn from a study of monozygotic twins with inflammatory bowel disease. Overall study results and limits: Compared with healthy co-twins, IBD patients showed reduced TCRbeta repertoire diversity by inverse Simpson. Researchers report that IBD patients shared fewer clonotypes with others than healthy twins, especially amid disease activity.

The CDR3 runs to 12 residues. CDR1 is SQVTM and CDR2 is ANQGSEA in the germline V gene. As for this clonotype: As yet, its antigen is unknown.

TCRdb re-analyzed the 5' RACE reads; it lists each CDR3 protein once, without DNA. This table holds 150,000 to 200,000 distinct CDR3 sequences. This chain joins TRBV29-1 and TRBJ2-5; no DNA is available, so the TRBD2 call from TCRdb remains unchecked. The sample comprised blood. The TCR sequence derives from a human donor with ulcerative colitis or Crohn's disease, or a healthy co-twin of an affected twin (not recorded which). CDR3 amino acids: CSIRLVGETQYF. Looking up the rest from reference TRBV29-1 and TRBJ2-5 gives the full variable domain: SAVISQKPSRDICQRGTSLTIQCQVDSQVTMMFWYRQQPGQSLTLIATANQGSEATYESGFVIDKFPISRPNLTFSTLTVSNMSPEDSSIYLCSIRLVGETQYFGPGTRLLVL.